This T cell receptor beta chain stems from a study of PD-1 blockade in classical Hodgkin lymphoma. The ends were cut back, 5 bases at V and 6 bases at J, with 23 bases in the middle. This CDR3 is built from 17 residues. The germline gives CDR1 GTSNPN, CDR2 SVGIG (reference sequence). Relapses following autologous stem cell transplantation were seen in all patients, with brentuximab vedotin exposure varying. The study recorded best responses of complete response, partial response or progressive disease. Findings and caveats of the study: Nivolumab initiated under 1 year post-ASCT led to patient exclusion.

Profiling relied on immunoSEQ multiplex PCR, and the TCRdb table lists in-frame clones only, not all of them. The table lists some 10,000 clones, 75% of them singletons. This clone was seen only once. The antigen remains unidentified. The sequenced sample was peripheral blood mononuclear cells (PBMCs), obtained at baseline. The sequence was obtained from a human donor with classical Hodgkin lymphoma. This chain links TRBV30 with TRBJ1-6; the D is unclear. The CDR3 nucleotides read TGTGCCTGGGTCTCCGGGATCCAAATCTCGGGTAATTCACCCCTCCACTTT. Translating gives CAWVSGIQISGNSPLHF.